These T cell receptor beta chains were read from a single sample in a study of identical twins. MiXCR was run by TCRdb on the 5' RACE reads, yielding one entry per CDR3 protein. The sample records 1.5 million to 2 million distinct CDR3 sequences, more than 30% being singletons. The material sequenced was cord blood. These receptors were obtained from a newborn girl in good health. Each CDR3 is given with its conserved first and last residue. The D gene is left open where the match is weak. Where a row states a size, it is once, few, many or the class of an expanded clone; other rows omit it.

cdr3_aa: CASSPRQTTNYGYTF
cdr3_nt: TGTGCCAGCAGCCCTCGACAGACAACTAACTATGGCTACACCTTC
v_call: TRBV6-1
cdr3_length: 15
d_call: NA
clone_size: NA
j_call: TRBJ1-2

cdr3_aa: CASSQVLVRGNGYTF
cdr3_nt: TGCGCCAGCAGCCAAGTCCTGGTCAGGGGGAATGGCTACACCTTC
v_call: TRBV4-1
cdr3_length: 15
d_call: TRBD1
clone_size: few
j_call: TRBJ1-2

cdr3_aa: CASSLDTGLAGSKQFF
cdr3_nt: TGTGCCAGCAGCTTAGACACAGGACTAGCGGGGTCGAAGCAGTTCTTC
v_call: TRBV7-2
cdr3_length: 16
d_call: TRBD2
clone_size: few
j_call: TRBJ2-1

cdr3_aa: CASSTGGLNQPQHF
cdr3_nt: TGTGCCAGCAGTACAGGGGGCCTCAATCAGCCCCAGCATTTT
v_call: TRBV12-3/TRBV12-4
cdr3_length: 14
d_call: TRBD1
clone_size: NA
j_call: TRBJ1-5

cdr3_aa: CASSLSLAIYEQYF
cdr3_nt: TGTGCCAGCAGCTTATCACTAGCCATCTACGAGCAGTACTTC
v_call: TRBV13
cdr3_length: 14
d_call: NA
clone_size: NA
j_call: TRBJ2-7

cdr3_aa: CSARLAGVEQYF
cdr3_nt: TGCAGTGCTCGTCTAGCGGGAGTCGAGCAGTACTTC
v_call: TRBV20-1
cdr3_length: 12
d_call: TRBD2
clone_size: NA
j_call: TRBJ2-7

cdr3_aa: CSARDSGGWLTTDTQYF
cdr3_nt: TGCAGTGCTAGAGATTCTGGTGGGTGGCTTACCACAGATACGCAGTATTTT
v_call: TRBV20-1
cdr3_length: 17
d_call: NA
clone_size: NA
j_call: TRBJ2-3

cdr3_aa: CASSLQTGGITEAFF
cdr3_nt: TGCGCCAGCAGCCTACAGACAGGGGGCATCACTGAAGCTTTCTTT
v_call: TRBV5-1
cdr3_length: 15
d_call: TRBD1
clone_size: NA
j_call: TRBJ1-1

cdr3_aa: CARGQEPYNEQFF
cdr3_nt: TGTGCCCGTGGACAGGAGCCTTACAATGAGCAGTTCTTC
v_call: TRBV7-9
cdr3_length: 13
d_call: TRBD1
clone_size: NA
j_call: TRBJ2-1

cdr3_aa: CASSVWGSYGYTF
cdr3_nt: TGTGCCAGCAGCGTATGGGGGTCCTATGGCTACACCTTC
v_call: TRBV9
cdr3_length: 13
d_call: NA
clone_size: NA
j_call: TRBJ1-2

cdr3_aa: CASSLGKEGNYGYTF
cdr3_nt: TGTGCCAGCAGCCTAGGGAAGGAGGGAAACTATGGCTACACCTTC
v_call: TRBV7-2
cdr3_length: 15
d_call: NA
clone_size: few
j_call: TRBJ1-2